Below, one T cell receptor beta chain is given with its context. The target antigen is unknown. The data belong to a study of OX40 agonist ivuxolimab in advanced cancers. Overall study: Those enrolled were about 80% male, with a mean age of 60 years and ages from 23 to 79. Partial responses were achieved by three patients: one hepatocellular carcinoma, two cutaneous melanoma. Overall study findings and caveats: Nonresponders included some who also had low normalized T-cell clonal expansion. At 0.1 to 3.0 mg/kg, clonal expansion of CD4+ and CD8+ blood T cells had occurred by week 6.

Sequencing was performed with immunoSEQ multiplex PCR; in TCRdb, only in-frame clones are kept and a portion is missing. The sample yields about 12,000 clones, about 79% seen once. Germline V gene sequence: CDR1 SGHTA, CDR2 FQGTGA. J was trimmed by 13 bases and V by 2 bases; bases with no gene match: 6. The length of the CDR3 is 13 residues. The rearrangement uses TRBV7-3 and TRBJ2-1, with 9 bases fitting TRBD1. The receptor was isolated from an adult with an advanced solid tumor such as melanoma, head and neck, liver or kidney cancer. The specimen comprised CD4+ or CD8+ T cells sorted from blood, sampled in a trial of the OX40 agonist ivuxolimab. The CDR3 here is CASSLGTGQGQFF. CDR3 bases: TGTGCCAGCAGCTTAGGAACGGGACAGGGCCAGTTCTTC. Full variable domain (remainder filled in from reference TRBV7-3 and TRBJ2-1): GAGVSQTPSNKVTEKGKYVELRCDPISGHTALYWYRQSLGQGPEFLIYFQGTGAADDSGLPNDRFFAVRPEGSVSTLKIQRTERGDSAVYLCASSLGTGQGQFFGPGTRLTVL.